There are a few counts of the clone carrying this TCR beta chain. Its specificity is unknown. Compared with germline, one end of the junction differs, possibly owing to a read error. TCRB transcripts that were expressed got sequenced, as all of the isolated RNA had been reverse transcribed. Sequencing was performed with immunoSEQ multiplex PCR; in TCRdb, only in-frame clones are kept and a portion is missing. Altogether 900,000 or so clones are present, about a sixth being singletons, with the ten largest covering about 0.02%. The CDR3 is 13 amino acids. CDR1 MGHDK and CDR2 SYGVNS come from the germline V gene. This record belongs to a study of beta chain features in type 1 diabetes. Overall study findings and caveats: Patients with Type 1 diabetes showed moderately but significantly shorter TCRB CDR3s in all four CD4+ subsets. PCR might preferentially amplify shorter templates, equally in patients and controls.

The clonotype originates from a woman between 18 and 29 years old in good health. Sequenced input: naive CD4+ T cells from blood. The rearrangement uses TRBV25-1 and TRBJ2-1; 10 nucleotides match TRBD2. For the CDR3, the DNA is TGTGCCAGCAGTGCTAGCGGGAGTTTCCCACTAATCTTC. Translating it yields CASSASGSFPLIF.